This T cell receptor (beta chain) appears in the sequencing data of a study of PD-L1 blockade in urothelial cancer. Study as a whole: The analyses of blood took place 3 weeks (second dose) and 6 weeks after treatment start.

The CDR3 has 14 residues. Per the germline V gene, CDR1 is SEHNR and CDR2 is FQNEAQ (reference sequence). The V end was cut by 3 bases, the J end by 2 bases, with 8 bases between. The time point here: pretreatment peripheral blood. Synthetically made TCR analog templates were put into each PCR as spikes. Using immunoSEQ multiplex PCR, the repertoire was profiled, and TCRdb retains in-frame clones only, with some absent. Here the sample spans around 92,000 clones, roughly 90% being singletons. The receptor was derived from a woman of 80 years or more with urothelial cancer. The sequenced sample was PBMCs, obtained around atezolizumab (anti-PD-L1) treatment. The chain joins TRBV7-9 to TRBJ2-1; D remains unclear. The CDR3 loop is CASSFQAAYNEQFF. The CDR3 nucleotides read TGTGCCAGCAGCTTCCAGGCCGCCTACAATGAGCAGTTCTTC.